One and the same sample provided the 32 T cell receptor beta chains below, sequenced in a study of beta chain features in type 1 diabetes. Their antigen targets remain unknown. Every isolated RNA sample was fully reverse transcribed, so sequencing captured expressed TCRB transcripts. Profiling relied on immunoSEQ multiplex PCR, and the TCRdb table lists in-frame clones only, not all of them. The sample consists of over 200,000 clones, about 11% of them appearing once. Study-wide results and caveats: Significant though moderate, a shortening of TCRB CDR3s appeared in all four CD4+ subsets of Type 1 diabetes patients.

Sequenced sample: naive CD4+ T cells from blood. The receptors originated from a young man with type 1 diabetes.

In its sample, this clone was seen a few times. This chain uses TRBV7-9 with TRBJ2-7; 9 nucleotides line up with TRBD1. Germline V gene lookup returns CDR1 SEHNR and CDR2 FQNEAQ (reference sequence). V was clipped by 5 bases and J by 7 bases; unmatched bases: 6. The CDR3 length is 13 residues. This CDR3 is CASSGGTGKEQYF. The CDR3 DNA reads TGTGCCAGCAGCGGGGGGACAGGGAAGGAGCAGTACTTC.

This clone was observed a handful of times. The chain recombines TRBV2 with TRBJ2-7; 9 nucleotides align to TRBD2. Germline values: CDR1 SNHLY, CDR2 FYNNEI. Trimming at V came to 7 bases and at J to 3 bases, leaving 13 bases not matched to a gene. The CDR3 spans 16 residues. The CDR3 nucleotides read TGTGCCAGCATCAAGGCGTCTAGCGGGGATAGCTACGAGCAGTACTTC. It specifies CASIKASSGDSYEQYF.

This clone was seen only a few times. The rearrangement joins TRBV2 to TRBJ2-3; D may be TRBD1 (5 bases). CDR3 size: 12 residues. The V end was cut by 7 bases, the J end by 3 bases, with 8 bases between. Per germline, CDR1 SNHLY and CDR2 FYNNEI. CDR3 DNA sequence: TGTGCCAGCACCAGGGCGACAGATACGCAGTATTTT. It translates to CASTRATDTQYF.

V is TRBV5-1 and J is TRBJ2-7; 10 nucleotides line up with TRBD1. The CDR3 runs to 16 residues. V was clipped by 2 bases and J by 1 base; unmatched bases: 6. Germline lookup yields CDR1 SGHRS and CDR2 YFSETQ. The CDR3 DNA sequence: TGCGCCAGCAGCTTTGGGCCGGGACAGGGGTCCTACGAGCAGTACTTC. Its translation: CASSFGPGQGSYEQYF.

This clone was observed a few times. V and J are TRBV11-1 and TRBJ1-5; D is perhaps TRBD1 (5 bases). The CDR3 is 13 residues long. V was trimmed by 5 bases and J by 4 bases, leaving 9 bases between them. CDR1 SGHAT and CDR2 FQDESV come from the germline V gene (reference sequence). CDR3 residues: CASSRGGNQPQHF. CDR3 coding DNA: TGTGCCAGCAGCCGGGGGGGGAATCAGCCCCAGCATTTT.

V gene TRBV13 combines with J gene TRBJ1-1, with D perhaps matching TRBD1 (5 bases). V lost 4 bases, J lost 7 bases, and 13 bases lay in between. This CDR3 is 13 amino acids long. Germline assignment: CDR1 PRHDT and CDR2 FYEKMQ (reference sequence). The CDR3 loop is CASSSAPGNEAFF. Here the CDR3 DNA reads TGTGCCAGCAGCTCGGCCCCAGGGAATGAAGCTTTCTTT.

This clone was recorded a few times. The CDR3 reads CASSPQGPSTDTQYF. The DNA for the CDR3 is TGTGCCAGTAGTCCGCAGGGGCCTAGCACAGATACGCAGTATTTT. The chain employs TRBV19 and TRBJ2-3; tentatively, D is TRBD1 (6 bases). Trimming removed 5 bases from V and 0 bases from J, with 12 bases in between. Looked up from germline, CDR1 is LNHDA and CDR2 is SQIVND (reference sequence). CDR3 length: 15 residues.

The chain uses TRBV2 and TRBJ1-4; no firm D call. The V end was cut by 4 bases, the J end by 7 bases, with 10 bases between. This CDR3 contains 13 residues. Germline loops: CDR1 SNHLY, CDR2 FYNNEI. CDR3 amino acids: CASSGEAGEKLFF. The CDR3 nucleotides read TGTGCCAGCAGTGGGGAAGCGGGTGAAAAACTGTTTTTT.

CDR3 sequence reads: CSVEGTGEDSGELFF. In DNA form, the CDR3 reads TGCAGCGTTGAAGGAACAGGGGAGGATTCCGGGGAGCTGTTTTTT. The V and J genes are TRBV29-1 and TRBJ2-2; TRBD1 is a possible D gene (7 bases). The V end lost 1 base, the J end lost 6 bases, and 15 bases lay between the germline ends. Germline values: CDR1 SQVTM, CDR2 ANQGSEA. The length of the CDR3 is 15 residues.

This chain links TRBV20-1 with TRBJ1-1; D unclear. CDR1 is DFQATT and CDR2 is SNEGSKA in the germline V gene (reference sequence). With 6 bases removed from V and 3 bases from J, the gap between germline ends came to 5 bases. CDR3 length equals 10 residues. CDR3 amino acids: CSASDTEAFF. CDR3 nucleotide sequence: TGCAGTGCCAGCGACACTGAAGCTTTCTTT.

This sequence joins TRBV7-9 and TRBJ2-7; 10 positions agree with TRBD1. This CDR3 is built from 14 residues. V shed 4 bases, J shed 5 bases, and the junction held 5 bases outside the gene matches. Germline values: CDR1 SEHNR, CDR2 FQNEAQ (reference sequence). CDR3 residues: CASSWDRGSDEQYF. The DNA of the CDR3 is TGTGCCAGCAGCTGGGACAGGGGTAGCGACGAGCAGTACTTC.

This clone was detected only a few times. This chain links TRBV7-8 with TRBJ1-4, with no clear D. The germline V gene has CDR1 SGHVS and CDR2 FQNEAQ. CDR3 length: 14 residues. Trimming removed 1 base at V and 7 bases at J, with 10 bases between. The DNA for the CDR3 is TGTGCCAGCAGCTTAGGCGGGGATAGTGAAAAACTGTTTTTT. Protein sequence: CASSLGGDSEKLFF.

The chain uses TRBV30 and TRBJ2-3; no reliable D call. Germline V gene sequence: CDR1 GTSNPN, CDR2 SVGIG (reference sequence). CDR3 length: 13 amino acids. Between the trimmed V and J ends, which lost 0 bases and 1 base, there was a span of 5 bases. The CDR3 DNA is TGTGCCTGGAGTGTCACAGGCACAGATACGCAGTATTTT. This gives the protein CAWSVTGTDTQYF. The entire variable domain, with the rest obtained from reference TRBV30 and TRBJ2-3, is as follows: SQTIHQWPATLVQPVGSPLSLECTVEGTSNPNLYWYRQAAGRGLQLLFYSVGIGQISSEVPQNLSASRPQDRQFILSSKKLLLSDSGFYLCAWSVTGTDTQYFGPGTRLTVL.

The chain uses TRBV5-1 and TRBJ2-7; D uncertain. CDR1 and CDR2 (germline): SGHRS, YFSETQ. Trimming stripped 0 bases from V and 5 bases from J, with 9 bases between. The CDR3 has 13 amino acids. Here the CDR3 reads CASSLASHDEQYF. The CDR3 DNA reads TGCGCCAGCAGCTTGGCAAGCCACGACGAGCAGTACTTC.

As DNA, the CDR3 is TGTGCTAGTGGCCTAGGACAGGGGGACGGGGAGCTGTTTTTT. Its translation: CASGLGQGDGELFF. This chain connects TRBV12-5 to TRBJ2-2; 10 positions agree with TRBD1. The CDR3 is made up of 14 amino acids. Trimming at V came to 6 bases and at J to 7 bases, leaving 5 bases not matched to a gene. The V gene's germline CDR1 is LGHNT and CDR2 FRNRAP.

About this clone itself: The same CDR3 can be traced to other DNA sequences in this sample. J is TRBJ1-1 and V is TRBV7-9; TRBD1 matches 7 bases. V lost 1 base and J lost 2; bases outside the gene matches: 1. The CDR3 is made up of 14 amino acids. Germline V CDR1 and CDR2: SEHNR, FQNEAQ (reference sequence). CDR3 amino acids: CASSLGQGNTEAFF. Here the CDR3 DNA reads TGTGCCAGCAGCTTAGGACAGGGAAACACTGAAGCTTTCTTT.

V usage is TRBV6-1 and J usage is TRBJ1-1; D gene ambiguous. The V end was cut by 5 bases, the J end by 6 bases, with 13 bases between. Germline V lookup: CDR1 MNHNS, CDR2 SASEGT. This CDR3 has 13 amino acids. CDR3 sequence reads: CASSPREIAEAFF. The CDR3 DNA reads TGTGCCAGCAGTCCACGGGAGATAGCTGAAGCTTTCTTT.

This sequence joins TRBV27 and TRBJ2-7; TRBD1 matches at 7 bases. The V segment lost 6 bases and the J segment 5 bases; nucleotides outside the gene matches: 7. Germline CDR1 reads MNHEY; CDR2 reads SMNVEV (reference sequence). This CDR3 spans 13 amino acids. The CDR3 sequence is CASRRQGSHEQYF. The CDR3 nucleotides read TGTGCCAGCAGACGACAGGGATCCCACGAGCAGTACTTC.

In its sample, this clone was seen a few times. V and J are TRBV7-9 and TRBJ1-2; unclear D gene. Germline assignment: CDR1 SEHNR and CDR2 FQNEAQ (reference sequence). The CDR3 has 12 amino acids. Trimming shortened V by 1 base and J by 4 bases, and 4 bases separated the two germline ends. The CDR3 nucleotides read TGTGCCAGCAGCTTAGGCAGCTATGGCTACACCTTC. Translating gives CASSLGSYGYTF.

As to this clone: Germline is not matched at one junction end, which may reflect a read error. The chain has TRBV5-1 and TRBJ2-1; D perhaps matches TRBD2 (6 bases). Germline V gene lookup returns CDR1 SGHRS and CDR2 YFSETQ. The CDR3 spans 13 residues. The CDR3 DNA is TGCACCAGCAGCCCCGGGAGTACGGGTGAGCAGTTCTTC. This translates into CTSSPGSTGEQFF. Together with reference TRBV5-1 and TRBJ2-1, the CDR3 gives the full variable domain: KAGVTQTPRYLIKTRGQQVTLSCSPISGHRSVSWYQQTPGQGLQFLFEYFSETQRNKGNFPGRFSGRQFSNSRSEMNVSTLELGDSALYLCTSSPGSTGEQFFGPGTRLTVL.

V usage is TRBV2 and J usage is TRBJ1-1; a weak D match, TRBD1 (6 bases). This CDR3 has 13 amino acids. Between the trimmed V and J ends, which lost 4 bases and 2 bases, there was a span of 8 bases. Germline lookup yields CDR1 SNHLY and CDR2 FYNNEI. The CDR3 spells CASSGTANTEAFF. The CDR3 DNA reads as TGTGCCAGCAGTGGGACAGCCAACACTGAAGCTTTCTTT.

V and J are TRBV29-1 and TRBJ1-5, with D tentatively TRBD1 (6 bases). V was trimmed by 4 bases and J by 7 bases, leaving 14 bases between them. Germline V gene sequence: CDR1 SQVTM, CDR2 ANQGSEA. This CDR3 is 13 amino acids long. The DNA of the CDR3 is TGCAGCGTTGCGCAGGGGCAGGGGCAGCCCCAGCATTTT. Encoded protein: CSVAQGQGQPQHF.

The rearrangement uses TRBV11-2 and TRBJ1-1, with D possibly matching TRBD1 (6 bases). Germline V CDR1 and CDR2: SGHAT, FQNNGV. The CDR3 totals 15 residues. Trimming cost V 6 bases and J 0 bases, with 14 bases left between them. Written as DNA, the CDR3 is TGTGCCAGCAGAGTACCAGGACAGTTGAACACTGAAGCTTTCTTT. Its translation is CASRVPGQLNTEAFF.

The V gene is TRBV18, the J gene TRBJ1-5; TRBD1 agrees at 8 bases. The CDR3 consists of 13 residues. The J segment lost 11 bases and the V segment lost 5 bases, leaving 8 bases of the junction unmatched. Germline loops: CDR1 KGHSH, CDR2 LQKENI. Written as DNA, the CDR3 is TGTGCCAGCTCAACCCGGACAGGGCAGGCCCAGCATTTT. It yields the protein CASSTRTGQAQHF.

This clone has just a few counts. This chain connects TRBV29-1 to TRBJ1-2; 7 bases match TRBD1. The germline CDR1 and CDR2 sequences are SQVTM and ANQGSEA. Losses at the gene ends were 3 bases for V and 5 bases for J; bases not matched to a gene: 12. CDR3 length equals 15 residues. The CDR3 DNA follows: TGCAGCGTTGACAGGGGGGCGGCAACCACGTATGGCTACACCTTC. Its protein product is CSVDRGAATTYGYTF.

The J gene is TRBJ2-5, the V gene TRBV19, with 9 bases identical to TRBD2. The V and J ends lost 7 bases and 2 bases, in that order; junction bases with no gene match: 5. The CDR3 length is 14 residues. The V gene's germline CDR1 is LNHDA and CDR2 SQIVND (reference sequence). The DNA of the CDR3 is TGTGCCAGTAATGGCGGGGGGGTTCAAGAGACCCAGTACTTC. Protein: CASNGGGVQETQYF. The full variable domain, in which reference TRBV19 and TRBJ2-5 provide the parts outside the CDR3, is DGGITQSPKYLFRKEGQNVTLSCEQNLNHDAMYWYRQDPGQGLRLIYYSQIVNDFQKGDIAEGYSVSREKKESFPLTVTSAQKNPTAFYLCASNGGGVQETQYFGPGTRLLVL.

The V gene is TRBV14, the J gene TRBJ2-2; TRBD1 matches at 7 bases. Germline lookup yields CDR1 SGHDN and CDR2 FVKESK. The ends lost 3 bases at V and 9 bases at J; junction bases unmatched: 4. The CDR3 is 13 residues long. CDR3 loop: CASSHQGGRELFF. The CDR3 DNA follows: TGTGCCAGCAGCCATCAAGGGGGCCGGGAGCTGTTTTTT.

Only a few counts were recorded for this clone. The rearrangement uses TRBV18 and TRBJ2-5, with D uncertain. The CDR3 sequence is 12 residues long. Deletions cut 3 bases from V and 4 bases from J, with 6 bases between. Germline CDR1 and CDR2: KGHSH and LQKENI. The CDR3 region has the DNA TGTGCCAGCTCACCCGTCAGAGAGACCCAGTACTTC. The encoded protein is CASSPVRETQYF.

The sample holds a few counts of this clone. The chain uses TRBV25-1 and TRBJ1-6; 10 bases are a match to TRBD1. Trimming cost V 4 bases and J 9 bases; bases outside gene matches: 6. The CDR3 is made up of 15 amino acids. Per the germline V gene, CDR1 is MGHDK and CDR2 is SYGVNS. The CDR3: CASSVSGTGASPLHF. The CDR3 coding sequence is TGTGCCAGCAGTGTATCCGGGACAGGGGCTTCACCCCTCCACTTT.

Note on this clone: Other DNA sequences in the same sample also yield this CDR3. This chain links TRBV5-1 with TRBJ2-5; TRBD2 matches at 9 bases. The germline V gene encodes CDR1 SGHRS and CDR2 YFSETQ. The V gene end was trimmed by 4 bases and the J gene end by 5 bases; junction bases not matched to a gene: 6. CDR3 length: 14 residues. The CDR3 region has the DNA TGCGCCAGCAGCCCCGGACTAGCGAGGGAGACCCAGTACTTC. Protein: CASSPGLARETQYF.

The sample holds one count of this clone. CDR3 in DNA: TGTGCCAGCAGCCCCGGGACGGGGGGCGCCGAGACCCAGTACTTC. Translated, it gives CASSPGTGGAETQYF. The gene calls are TRBV11-3 and TRBJ2-5; D is possibly TRBD2 (7 bases). The CDR3 is 15 residues long. Germline CDR1 is SGHNT and CDR2 is YENEEA. V was clipped by 5 bases and J by 5 bases, with 18 bases between them.

The sample holds a few counts of this clone. This chain connects TRBV11-2 to TRBJ2-7; 13 nucleotides match TRBD2. The V segment lost 5 bases and the J segment 2 bases; nucleotides outside the gene matches: 3. Germline-derived CDR1 and CDR2 are SGHAT and FQNNGV. This CDR3 is 15 amino acids long. The CDR3 DNA sequence: TGTGCCAGCAGCGAGACTAGCGGGGGGACCTACGAGCAGTACTTC. This sequence encodes CASSETSGGTYEQYF.